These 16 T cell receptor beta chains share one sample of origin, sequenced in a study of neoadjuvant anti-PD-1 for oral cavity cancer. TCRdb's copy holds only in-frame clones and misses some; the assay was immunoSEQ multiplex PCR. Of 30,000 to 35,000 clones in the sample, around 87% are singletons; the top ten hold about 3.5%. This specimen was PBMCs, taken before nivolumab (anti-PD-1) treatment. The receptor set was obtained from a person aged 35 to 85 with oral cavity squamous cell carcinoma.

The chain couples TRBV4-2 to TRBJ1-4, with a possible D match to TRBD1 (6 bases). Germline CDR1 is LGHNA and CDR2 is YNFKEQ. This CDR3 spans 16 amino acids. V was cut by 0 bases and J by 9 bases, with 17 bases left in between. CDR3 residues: CASSQDLGAGGKKLFF. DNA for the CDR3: TGTGCCAGCAGCCAAGATTTGGGGGCGGGAGGGAAAAAACTGTTTTTT.

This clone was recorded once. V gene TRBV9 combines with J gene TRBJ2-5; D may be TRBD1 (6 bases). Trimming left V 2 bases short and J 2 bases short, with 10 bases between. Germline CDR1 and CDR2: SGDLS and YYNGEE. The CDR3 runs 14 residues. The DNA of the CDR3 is TGTGCCAGCAGCGTGGGACACGCGCAAGAGACCCAGTACTTC. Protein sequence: CASSVGHAQETQYF.

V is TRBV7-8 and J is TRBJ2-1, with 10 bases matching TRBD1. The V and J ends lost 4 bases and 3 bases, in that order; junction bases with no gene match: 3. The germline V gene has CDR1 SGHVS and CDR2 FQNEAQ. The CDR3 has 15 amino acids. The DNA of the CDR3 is TGTGCCAGCAGCTCCGGGACAGGGGACTACAATGAGCAGTTCTTC. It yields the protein CASSSGTGDYNEQFF.

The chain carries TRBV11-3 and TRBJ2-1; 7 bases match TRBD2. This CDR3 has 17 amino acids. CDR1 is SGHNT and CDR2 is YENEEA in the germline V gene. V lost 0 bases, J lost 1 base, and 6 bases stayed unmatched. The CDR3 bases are TGTGCCAGCAGCTTAGATCGGCGGGAGCTTTCCTACAATGAGCAGTTCTTC. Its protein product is CASSLDRRELSYNEQFF.

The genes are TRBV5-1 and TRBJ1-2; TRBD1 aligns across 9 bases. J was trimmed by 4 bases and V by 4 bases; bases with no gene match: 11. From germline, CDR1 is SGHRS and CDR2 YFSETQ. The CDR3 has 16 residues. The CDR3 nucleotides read TGCGCCAGCAGCGAAGATCCGGGACAGGGTAGCTATGGCTACACCTTC. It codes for CASSEDPGQGSYGYTF.

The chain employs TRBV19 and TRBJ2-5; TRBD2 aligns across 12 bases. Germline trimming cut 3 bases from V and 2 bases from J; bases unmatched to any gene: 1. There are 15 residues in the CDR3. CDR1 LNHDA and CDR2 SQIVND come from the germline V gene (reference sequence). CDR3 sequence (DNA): TGTGCCAGTAGTATCGGACTAGCGGGGCAAGAGACCCAGTACTTC. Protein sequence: CASSIGLAGQETQYF.

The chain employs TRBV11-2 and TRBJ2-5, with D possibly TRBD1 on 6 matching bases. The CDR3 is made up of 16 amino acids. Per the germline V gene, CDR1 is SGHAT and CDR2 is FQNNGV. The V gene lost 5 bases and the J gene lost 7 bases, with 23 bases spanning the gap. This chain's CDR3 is CASSPGAQGRGGTQYF. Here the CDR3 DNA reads TGTGCCAGCAGCCCAGGGGCGCAGGGACGTGGCGGGACCCAGTACTTC.

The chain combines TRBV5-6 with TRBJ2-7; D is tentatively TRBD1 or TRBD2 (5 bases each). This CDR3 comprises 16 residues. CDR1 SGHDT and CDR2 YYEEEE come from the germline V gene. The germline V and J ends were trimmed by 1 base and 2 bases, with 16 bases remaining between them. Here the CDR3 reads CASSLIRDLPPYEQYF. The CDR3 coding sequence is TGTGCCAGCAGCTTGATACGGGACCTCCCCCCCTACGAGCAGTACTTC.

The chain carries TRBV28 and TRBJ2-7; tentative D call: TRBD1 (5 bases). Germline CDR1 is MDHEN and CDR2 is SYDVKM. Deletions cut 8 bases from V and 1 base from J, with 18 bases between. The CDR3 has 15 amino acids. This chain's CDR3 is CASHSKGVGSYEQYF. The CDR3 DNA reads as TGTGCCAGCCACTCTAAAGGGGTTGGATCCTACGAGCAGTACTTC.

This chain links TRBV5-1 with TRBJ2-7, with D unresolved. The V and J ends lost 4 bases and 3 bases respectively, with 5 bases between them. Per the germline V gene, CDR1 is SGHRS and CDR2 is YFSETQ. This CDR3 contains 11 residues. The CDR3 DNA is TGCGCCAGCAGCGCGGACTACGAGCAGTACTTC. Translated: CASSADYEQYF.

In nucleotides, the CDR3 is TGTGCCAGCAGCGCACGTATAATTGCGGGGGTCTACAATGAGCAGTTCTTC. This encodes CASSARIIAGVYNEQFF. The chain combines TRBV7-9 with TRBJ2-1; 7 bases are shared with TRBD2. CDR1 is SEHNR and CDR2 is FQNEAQ in the germline V gene (reference sequence). This CDR3 spans 17 amino acids. V was clipped by 5 bases and J by 3 bases; unmatched bases: 13.

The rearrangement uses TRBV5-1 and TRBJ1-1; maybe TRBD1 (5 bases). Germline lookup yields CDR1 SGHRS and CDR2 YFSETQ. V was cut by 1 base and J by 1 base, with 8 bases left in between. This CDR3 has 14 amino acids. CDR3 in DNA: TGCGCCAGCAGCTTGTTAGGGGAGAACACTGAAGCTTTCTTT. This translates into CASSLLGENTEAFF.

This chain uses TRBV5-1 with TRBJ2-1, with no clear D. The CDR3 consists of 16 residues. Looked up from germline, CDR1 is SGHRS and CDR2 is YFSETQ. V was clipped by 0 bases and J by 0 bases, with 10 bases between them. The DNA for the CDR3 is TGCGCCAGCAGCTTGGTACAGACGAGCTCCTACAATGAGCAGTTCTTC. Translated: CASSLVQTSSYNEQFF. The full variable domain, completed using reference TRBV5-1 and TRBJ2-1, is KAGVTQTPRYLIKTRGQQVTLSCSPISGHRSVSWYQQTPGQGLQFLFEYFSETQRNKGNFPGRFSGRQFSNSRSEMNVSTLELGDSALYLCASSLVQTSSYNEQFFGPGTRLTVL.

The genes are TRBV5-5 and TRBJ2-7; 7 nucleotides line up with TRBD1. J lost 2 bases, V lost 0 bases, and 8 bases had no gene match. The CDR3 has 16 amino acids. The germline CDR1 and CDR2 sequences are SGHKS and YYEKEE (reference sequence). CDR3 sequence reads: CASSLADRAQTYEQYF. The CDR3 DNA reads TGTGCCAGCAGCTTGGCCGACAGGGCACAAACCTACGAGCAGTACTTC.

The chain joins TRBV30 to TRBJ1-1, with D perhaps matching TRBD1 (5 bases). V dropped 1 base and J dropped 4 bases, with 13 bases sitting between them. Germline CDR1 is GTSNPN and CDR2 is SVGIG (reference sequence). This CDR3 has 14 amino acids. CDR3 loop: CAWSGQGRGTEAFF. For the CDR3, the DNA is TGTGCCTGGAGTGGGCAGGGCCGGGGCACTGAAGCTTTCTTT.

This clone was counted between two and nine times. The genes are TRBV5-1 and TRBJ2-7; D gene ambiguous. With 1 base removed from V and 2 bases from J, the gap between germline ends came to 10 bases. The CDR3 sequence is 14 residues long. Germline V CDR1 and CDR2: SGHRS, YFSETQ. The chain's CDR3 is CASSLSGGPYEQYF. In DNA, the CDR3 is TGCGCCAGCAGCTTGTCAGGTGGGCCCTACGAGCAGTACTTC.